These 19 T cell receptor beta chains share one sample of origin, sequenced in a study of cytomegalovirus exposure and HLA in healthy donors. The primer mix had 60 Vbeta and 13 Jbeta primers. Sequencing was performed with immunoSEQ multiplex PCR; in TCRdb, only in-frame clones are kept and a portion is missing. The sample holds around 150,000 clones, about four fifths seen once. The material sequenced was PBMCs. The source is a man aged 40-50 years in good health and CMV-seropositive.

The chain couples TRBV7-9 to TRBJ2-5; 7 nucleotides match TRBD1. V lost 5 bases, J lost 1 base, and 7 bases stayed unmatched. The germline gives CDR1 SEHNR, CDR2 FQNEAQ (reference sequence). CDR3 size: 15 residues. CDR3 in amino acids: CASSRLEGAQETQYF. The CDR3 DNA follows: TGTGCCAGCAGCCGACTCGAGGGGGCCCAAGAGACCCAGTACTTC.

The rearrangement uses TRBV7-2 and TRBJ2-7; weak D call: TRBD1 (6 bases). Deletions cut 3 bases from V and 3 bases from J, with 15 bases between. The CDR3 consists of 15 residues. Per the germline V gene, CDR1 is SGHTA and CDR2 is FQGNSA. The DNA of the CDR3 is TGTGCCAGCAGCTTTACGACAGGTACAAGCTACGAGCAGTACTTC. Its protein is CASSFTTGTSYEQYF.

Only one count was recorded for this clone. The V gene is TRBV27, the J gene TRBJ2-1; 7 bases map to TRBD2. Germline V lookup: CDR1 MNHEY, CDR2 SMNVEV (reference sequence). Germline trimming cut 7 bases from V and 5 bases from J; bases unmatched to any gene: 8. The CDR3 sequence is 14 residues long. CDR3 sequence reads: CASKGLEVHNEQFF. CDR3 sequence (DNA): TGTGCCAGCAAAGGACTAGAAGTCCACAATGAGCAGTTCTTC.

The chain couples TRBV12-5 to TRBJ2-7; TRBD1 aligns across 8 bases. This CDR3 comprises 16 residues. V lost 1 base and J lost 3; bases outside the gene matches: 8. From germline, CDR1 is LGHNT and CDR2 FRNRAP. The CDR3 spells CASGLARTGPGYEQYF. The CDR3 region has the DNA TGTGCTAGTGGTTTGGCAAGGACAGGGCCCGGCTACGAGCAGTACTTC.

The chain employs TRBV7-2 and TRBJ1-5; D ambiguous. The V gene's germline CDR1 is SGHTA and CDR2 FQGNSA. Deletions cut 3 bases from V and 4 bases from J, with 10 bases between. The CDR3 has 14 amino acids. The CDR3 spells CASSFRPRNQPQHF. CDR3 DNA sequence: TGTGCCAGCAGCTTTAGACCGAGGAATCAGCCCCAGCATTTT.

The genes are TRBV7-8 and TRBJ2-7, with TRBD1 matching over 7 bases. The CDR3 runs 13 residues. Germline V CDR1 and CDR2: SGHVS, FQNEAQ. V shed 2 bases and J 6 bases; nucleotides not matched to a gene: 4. CDR3 DNA sequence: TGTGCCAGCAGCTTAAGGGGGCGGCGCGAGCAGTACTTC. Protein: CASSLRGRREQYF.

This chain links TRBV27 with TRBJ2-4, with D maybe TRBD1 (5 bases). Between the trimmed V and J ends, which lost 3 bases and 0 bases, there was a span of 12 bases. The CDR3 covers 16 residues. Germline V gene sequence: CDR1 MNHEY, CDR2 SMNVEV (reference sequence). The CDR3 coding sequence is TGTGCCAGCAGTTTTTTTCCAGGGCTAGCCAAAAACATTCAGTACTTC. Translation: CASSFFPGLAKNIQYF.

The chain has TRBV11-2 and TRBJ1-1, with 7 bases fitting TRBD1. The trim removed 2 bases at V and 1 base at J, leaving 4 bases unmatched. Per germline, CDR1 SGHAT and CDR2 FQNNGV. CDR3 length: 15 residues. For the CDR3, the DNA is TGTGCCAGCAGCTTACCCAGGGGGTCGAACACTGAAGCTTTCTTT. This encodes CASSLPRGSNTEAFF.

A few counts support this clone. This rearrangement joins TRBV5-4 to TRBJ2-7; TRBD2 agrees at 7 bases. This CDR3 is built from 13 residues. V trimming: 1 base; J trimming: 2 bases; junction bases outside the gene matches: 0. CDR1 SGHNT and CDR2 YYREEE come from the germline V gene (reference sequence). The CDR3 DNA sequence: TGTGCCAGCAGCTTGAGCGGGACCTACGAGCAGTACTTC. Translating gives CASSLSGTYEQYF.

The gene calls are TRBV4-1 and TRBJ2-3, with D uncertain. The CDR3 has 15 amino acids. The V end was cut by 0 bases, the J end by 2 bases, with 9 bases between. Germline CDR1 and CDR2: MGHRA and YSYEKL. CDR3 bases: TGCGCCAGCAGCCAAGATCGAGGCTCCACAGATACGCAGTATTTT. Translated, it gives CASSQDRGSTDTQYF.

CDR3 amino acids: CASSLVAVTTGYTF. The CDR3 DNA is TGTGCCAGCAGCTTAGTTGCTGTTACTACCGGCTACACCTTC. V and J are TRBV11-3 and TRBJ1-2; unclear D gene. The CDR3 spans 14 residues. Per germline, CDR1 SGHNT and CDR2 YENEEA. The V gene lost 1 base and the J gene lost 8 bases, with 14 bases spanning the gap.

CDR3 protein: CASSPQMRNTEAFF. Written as DNA, the CDR3 is TGTGCCAGCAGCCCACAGATGAGAAACACTGAAGCTTTCTTT. J is TRBJ1-1 and V is TRBV9; D is unclear. Per the germline V gene, CDR1 is SGDLS and CDR2 is YYNGEE. The CDR3 runs to 14 residues. Trimming removed 4 bases from V and 2 bases from J, with 12 bases in between.

This chain joins TRBV6-1 and TRBJ2-7; 7 positions agree with TRBD1. Germline assignment: CDR1 MNHNS and CDR2 SASEGT. The CDR3 contains 14 residues. Trimming cost V 6 bases and J 0 bases; bases outside gene matches: 5. CDR3: CASSRDSHSYEQYF. For the CDR3, the DNA is TGTGCCAGCAGCCGGGACAGCCACTCCTACGAGCAGTACTTC.

The gene calls are TRBV5-6 and TRBJ2-3; D unresolved. This CDR3 has 13 amino acids. Trimming removed 0 bases at V and 2 bases at J, with 4 bases between. Germline V lookup: CDR1 SGHDT, CDR2 YYEEEE. CDR3: CASSLGLTDTQYF. The CDR3 region has the DNA TGTGCCAGCAGCTTGGGTCTCACAGATACGCAGTATTTT.

This chain joins TRBV5-1 and TRBJ1-2; D perhaps matches TRBD1 (6 bases). From germline, CDR1 is SGHRS and CDR2 YFSETQ. The CDR3 has 15 residues. With 2 bases removed from V and 2 bases from J, the gap between germline ends came to 13 bases. CDR3 in DNA: TGCGCCAGCAGCTTTGACCGGACAGCAAACTATGGCTACACCTTC. As protein: CASSFDRTANYGYTF.

This chain uses TRBV11-2 with TRBJ2-1; 7 bases line up with TRBD2. Trimming at V came to 1 base and at J to 0 bases, leaving 6 bases not matched to a gene. This CDR3 is 17 amino acids long. Germline V gene data show CDR1 as SGHAT and CDR2 as FQNNGV. CDR3 sequence reads: CASSLARGGSSYNEQFF. The CDR3, as DNA: TGTGCCAGCAGCTTAGCTCGAGGCGGGAGCTCCTACAATGAGCAGTTCTTC. Full variable domain (missing parts from reference TRBV11-2 and TRBJ2-1): EAGVAQSPRYKIIEKRQSVAFWCNPISGHATLYWYQQILGQGPKLLIQFQNNGVVDDSQLPKDRFSAERLKGVDSTLKIQPAKLEDSAVYLCASSLARGGSSYNEQFFGPGTRLTVL.

This chain links TRBV27 with TRBJ1-5; D is unclear. This CDR3 is 15 amino acids long. Germline assignment: CDR1 MNHEY and CDR2 SMNVEV (reference sequence). V lost 6 bases, J lost 3 bases, and 15 bases lay in between. In DNA, the CDR3 is TGTGCCAGCAGCTCCGGGCGGGCCCACAATCAGCCCCAGCATTTT. It specifies CASSSGRAHNQPQHF.

The chain joins TRBV5-1 to TRBJ2-3; D unresolved. Germline-derived CDR1 and CDR2 are SGHRS and YFSETQ. Trimming left V 5 bases short and J 0 bases short, with 10 bases between. This CDR3 has 14 residues. As DNA, the CDR3 is TGCGCCAGCAGTGTCGGAGCTAGCACAGATACGCAGTATTTT. As protein: CASSVGASTDTQYF.

This clone was found a few times. V and J are TRBV27 and TRBJ2-7; 7 bases fit TRBD1. The CDR3 contains 14 residues. The V and J ends lost 2 bases and 2 bases, in that order; junction bases with no gene match: 3. Germline assignment: CDR1 MNHEY and CDR2 SMNVEV (reference sequence). The CDR3 region has the DNA TGTGCCAGCAGTTTACGACAGGGAGCCTACGAGCAGTACTTC. This gives the protein CASSLRQGAYEQYF.